The 9 T cell receptor beta chains in this list originate from one sample, sequenced in a study of blood T cell repertoires in COVID-19. Assay used: immunoSEQ multiplex PCR; TCRdb lists only in-frame clones, some missing. The sample gives roughly 55,000 clones, 65% to 80% of which show up once; around 9.7% is in the top ten. What was sequenced was peripheral blood. These receptors all stem from a human donor in a cohort sampled during active COVID-19.

The chain couples TRBV5-6 to TRBJ2-2; TRBD2 matches at 8 bases. Trimming removed 3 bases from V and 8 bases from J; junction bases left unmatched: 6. CDR1 and CDR2 from the germline V gene are SGHDT and YYEEEE. This CDR3 has 14 amino acids. CDR3 region: CASSSGTRFGELFF. The CDR3 DNA reads as TGTGCCAGCAGCTCCGGGACTAGGTTTGGGGAGCTGTTTTTT. The complete variable domain, with remaining parts taken from reference TRBV5-6 and TRBJ2-2, reads DAGVTQSPTHLIKTRGQQVTLRCSPKSGHDTVSWYQQALGQGPQFIFQYYEEEERQRGNFPDRFSGHQFPNYSSELNVNALLLGDSALYLCASSSGTRFGELFFGEGSRLTVL.

V gene TRBV5-1 combines with J gene TRBJ1-3, with 7 bases fitting TRBD1. CDR1 and CDR2 from the germline V gene are SGHRS and YFSETQ. Trimming cost V 4 bases and J 9 bases; bases outside gene matches: 13. The CDR3 totals 15 residues. The CDR3 sequence is CASSQETGTARTIYF. The CDR3 DNA follows: TGCGCCAGCAGCCAGGAGACCGGGACAGCTCGCACCATATATTTT.

CDR3 sequence: CASSIMTGLAETQYF. The CDR3 DNA reads as TGTGCCAGTAGTATAATGACAGGGCTGGCTGAGACCCAGTACTTC. The rearrangement joins TRBV19 to TRBJ2-5; 7 bases line up with TRBD1. The V gene end was trimmed by 2 bases and the J gene end by 5 bases; junction bases not matched to a gene: 8. CDR3 length: 15 residues. CDR1 is LNHDA, CDR2 SQIVND, per germline (reference sequence).

V is TRBV7-2 and J is TRBJ1-1; TRBD1 agrees at 7 bases. Looked up from germline, CDR1 is SGHTA and CDR2 is FQGNSA. J was trimmed by 3 bases and V by 3 bases; bases with no gene match: 7. The CDR3 extends over 15 amino acids. The DNA for the CDR3 is TGTGCCAGCAGCTTTTCGACAGGGACCCACACTGAAGCTTTCTTT. Encoded protein: CASSFSTGTHTEAFF.

This clone occurred once. The rearrangement uses TRBV4-1 and TRBJ2-1; possibly TRBD2 for D (5 bases). Germline V gene sequence: CDR1 MGHRA, CDR2 YSYEKL. This CDR3 has 16 amino acids. V was pared by 1 base and J by 0 bases, with 10 bases between. The DNA for the CDR3 is TGCGCCAGCAGCCAAGCCCAGCGGAGCTCCTACAATGAGCAGTTCTTC. This codes for CASSQAQRSSYNEQFF.

The rearrangement uses TRBV19 and TRBJ1-1; 8 bases map to TRBD1. The V segment lost 3 bases and the J segment 1 base; nucleotides outside the gene matches: 16. Germline V lookup: CDR1 LNHDA, CDR2 SQIVND (reference sequence). The CDR3 length is 19 residues. CDR3 region: CASSMGGVLIGTGNTEAFF. The CDR3 nucleotides read TGTGCCAGTAGTATGGGAGGGGTCCTAATCGGGACAGGGAACACTGAAGCTTTCTTT.

The V gene is TRBV28, the J gene TRBJ1-4; 9 bases are shared with TRBD1. This CDR3 has 19 residues. Germline CDR1 and CDR2: MDHEN and SYDVKM. V gave up 4 bases and J gave up 7 bases; unmatched junction bases: 19. The CDR3 sequence is CASSSPYGTGRGFFEKLFF. The CDR3 nucleotides read TGTGCCAGCAGTTCCCCTTACGGGACAGGGAGAGGTTTTTTTGAAAAACTGTTTTTT.

This clone was found a few times. The V call is TRBV5-1, the J call TRBJ2-2, with TRBD2 as a possible D gene (5 bases). Germline lookup yields CDR1 SGHRS and CDR2 YFSETQ. Trimming removed 4 bases at V and 13 bases at J, with 17 bases between. The CDR3 loop spans 13 amino acids. The CDR3 is CASSPTGVGWLFF. The CDR3 nucleotides are TGCGCCAGCAGCCCGACCGGGGTAGGCTGGCTGTTTTTT.

The chain uses TRBV27 and TRBJ1-5; D call uncertain. The V end was cut by 3 bases, the J end by 2 bases, with 5 bases between. The CDR3 runs to 13 residues. Per germline, CDR1 MNHEY and CDR2 SMNVEV (reference sequence). The CDR3 loop is CASSFTGNQPQHF. In nucleotides, the CDR3 is TGTGCCAGCAGTTTCACAGGCAATCAGCCCCAGCATTTT.